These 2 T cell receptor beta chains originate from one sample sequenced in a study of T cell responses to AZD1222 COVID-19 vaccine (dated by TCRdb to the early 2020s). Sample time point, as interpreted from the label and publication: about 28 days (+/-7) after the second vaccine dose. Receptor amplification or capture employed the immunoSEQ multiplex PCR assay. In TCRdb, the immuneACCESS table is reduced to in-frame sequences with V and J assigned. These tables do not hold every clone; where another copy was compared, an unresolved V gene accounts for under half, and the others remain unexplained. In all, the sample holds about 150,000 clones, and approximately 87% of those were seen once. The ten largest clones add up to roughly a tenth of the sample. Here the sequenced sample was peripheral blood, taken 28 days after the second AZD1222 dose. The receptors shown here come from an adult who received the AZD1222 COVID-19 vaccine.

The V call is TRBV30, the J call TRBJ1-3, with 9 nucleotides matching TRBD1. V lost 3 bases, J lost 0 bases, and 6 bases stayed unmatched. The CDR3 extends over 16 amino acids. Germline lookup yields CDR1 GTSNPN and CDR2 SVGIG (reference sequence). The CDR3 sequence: CAWRGTGSSSGNTIYF. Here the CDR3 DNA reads TGTGCCTGGAGGGGGACAGGGTCGAGCTCTGGAAACACCATATATTTT.

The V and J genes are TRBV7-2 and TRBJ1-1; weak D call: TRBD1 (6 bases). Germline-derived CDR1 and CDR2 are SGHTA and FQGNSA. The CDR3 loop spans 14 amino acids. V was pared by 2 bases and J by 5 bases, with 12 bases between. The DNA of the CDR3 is TGTGCCAGCAGCTTAAAGTGGGGGCGAACTGAAGCTTTCTTT. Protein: CASSLKWGRTEAFF.